The clone carrying this T cell receptor beta chain was detected only a few times. It is likely a read error: a sequence one base away is far more abundant. From approximately 400 ng of RNA, a library with molecular barcoded alpha/delta and beta/gamma adaptors was made. TCRdb used MiXCR to reprocess the reads, holding one entry per CDR3 protein. The data hold about 24,000 distinct CDR3 sequences, with around a fifth observed a single time. Sampling of bone marrow took place during active disease in every patient. The data were obtained in a study of read filtering for tumor transcriptome and immune sequencing. About the study: DNase treatment preceded whole-transcriptome library preparation. RNA-seq yielded only about 75 to 1,400 TCR reads, IR-seq about 4.05 to 11 million.

The germline CDR1 and CDR2 sequences are SGHTA and FQGTGA. Trimming left V 0 bases short and J 8 bases short, with 11 bases between. This CDR3 contains 14 residues. The TCR originated in a donor at least 40 years old with multiple myeloma. What was sequenced was a population of CD138-negative cells sorted from bone marrow. The gene calls are TRBV7-3 and TRBJ2-1; no firm D call. The CDR3 DNA reads TGTGCCAGCAGCTTAACGTCAAGGATCCATGAGCAGTTCTTC. It yields the protein CASSLTSRIHEQFF.